This TCR beta chain appears in the sequencing data of a study of blood T cell repertoires in COVID-19. Only in-frame clones appear in the TCRdb table, and some are missing; sequencing was by immunoSEQ multiplex PCR. This sample has hundreds of thousands of clones, with about 91% found just once. CDR3 size: 13 residues. Germline assignment: CDR1 MDHEN and CDR2 SYDVKM. The germline V and J ends were trimmed by 6 bases and 3 bases, with 11 bases remaining between them. The receptor was derived from a woman aged 40-49 years with acute COVID-19. The chain carries TRBV28 and TRBJ2-5; TRBD2 is a possible D gene (6 bases). The sequencing sample was made of PBMCs or T cells enriched from blood (not recorded which). CDR3 residues: CASREGQKETQYF. The CDR3 nucleotides read TGTGCCAGCAGGGAGGGGCAAAAAGAGACCCAGTACTTC.